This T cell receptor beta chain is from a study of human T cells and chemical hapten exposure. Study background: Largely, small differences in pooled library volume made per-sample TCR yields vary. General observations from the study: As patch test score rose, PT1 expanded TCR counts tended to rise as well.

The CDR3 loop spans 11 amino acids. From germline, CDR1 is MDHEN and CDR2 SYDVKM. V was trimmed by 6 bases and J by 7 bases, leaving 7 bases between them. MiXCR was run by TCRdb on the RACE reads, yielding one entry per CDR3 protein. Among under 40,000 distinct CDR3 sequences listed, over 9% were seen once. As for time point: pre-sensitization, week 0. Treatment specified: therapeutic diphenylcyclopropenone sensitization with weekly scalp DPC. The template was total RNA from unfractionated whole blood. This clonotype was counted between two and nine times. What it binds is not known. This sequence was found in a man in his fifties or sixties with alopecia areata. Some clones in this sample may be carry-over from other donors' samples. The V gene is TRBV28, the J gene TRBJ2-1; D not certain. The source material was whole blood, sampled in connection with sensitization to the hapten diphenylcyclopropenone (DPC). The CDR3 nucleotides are TGTGCCAGCAGGTGGATTAATGAGCAGTTCTTC. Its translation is CASRWINEQFF.